This T cell receptor beta chain was obtained from a study of Tregs in tolerant kidney transplant recipients. Study-level findings and limits: The most relevant donor-specific Treg TCRbeta repertoire apparently came from expansion with activated donor B cells. For some patients, primers changed over time, blocking nucleotide-level comparison.

Clones were read by immunoSEQ multiplex PCR, and TCRdb kept only the in-frame ones, dropping some. The sample's table shows some 30,000 clones. With 4 bases removed from V and 6 bases from J, the gap between germline ends came to 10 bases. The CDR3 is 12 residues long. Germline V CDR1 and CDR2: SNHLY, FYNNEI. Details on this clone: Its specificity is unknown. The read is 3 residues too short to cover the CDR3 end, so that end is filled in from the germline J gene.

Related graft donors supplied nonmyeloablative bone marrow transplants, and mixed chimerism was transient. Thawed PBMCs were FACS-sorted into unstimulated CD4+CD25+CD127- regulatory T cells, CD4+CD25- non-regulatory cells, CD4 and CD8 cells. The chain carries TRBV2 and TRBJ2-7, with D hard to call. The clonotype was recovered from a human patient who received a combined kidney and bone marrow transplant. Part of the T cell pool may stem from the graft donor. The sequencing here drew on CD4+ T cells from blood (PBMCs), taken 24 months after the transplant. The CDR3 DNA, read in part, is TGTGCCAGCAGTGCATCCTCTATCGAG. This sequence encodes CASSASSIE. The full CDR3 protein reads CASSASSIEQYF.